This TCR beta chain was identified during a study of blood T cell repertoires in COVID-19. Trimming removed 3 bases from V and 0 bases from J, with 15 bases in between. The CDR3 has 17 amino acids. Germline lookup yields CDR1 MDHEN and CDR2 SYDVKM. This table comes from immunoSEQ multiplex PCR, and its TCRdb copy is limited to in-frame clones, with some not included. The sample holds 250,000 to 350,000 clones, approximately 86% seen once. The sample was peripheral blood. The TCR comes from a woman aged 25 to 39 who had recovered from COVID-19. This chain links TRBV28 with TRBJ1-5; D is unresolved. The CDR3 DNA sequence: TGTGCCAGCAGTTTGTCTCGAGGGCTTAATAGCAATCAGCCCCAGCATTTT. It is translated as CASSLSRGLNSNQPQHF.